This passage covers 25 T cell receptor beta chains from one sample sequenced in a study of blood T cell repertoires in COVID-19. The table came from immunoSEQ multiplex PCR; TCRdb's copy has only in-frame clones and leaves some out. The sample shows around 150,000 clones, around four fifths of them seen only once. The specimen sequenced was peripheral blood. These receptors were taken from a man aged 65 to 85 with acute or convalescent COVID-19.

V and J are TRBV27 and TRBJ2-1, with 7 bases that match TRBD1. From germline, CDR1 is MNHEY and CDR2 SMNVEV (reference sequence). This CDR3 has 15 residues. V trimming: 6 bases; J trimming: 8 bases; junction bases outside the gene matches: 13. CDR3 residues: CASSRPGQNLHEQFF. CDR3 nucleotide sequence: TGTGCCAGCAGCCGACCGGGACAGAACCTCCATGAGCAGTTCTTC.

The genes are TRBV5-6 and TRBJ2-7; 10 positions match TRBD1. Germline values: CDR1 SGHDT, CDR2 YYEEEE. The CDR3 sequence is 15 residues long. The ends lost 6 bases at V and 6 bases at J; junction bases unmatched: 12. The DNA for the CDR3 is TGTGCCAGCACGCCCGATGGACAGGGGGGGGGCGAGCAGTACTTC. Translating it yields CASTPDGQGGGEQYF.

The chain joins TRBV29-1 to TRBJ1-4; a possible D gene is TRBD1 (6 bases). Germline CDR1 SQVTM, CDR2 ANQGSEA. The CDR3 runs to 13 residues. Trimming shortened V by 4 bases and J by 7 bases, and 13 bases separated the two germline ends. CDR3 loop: CSVVGARSEKLFF. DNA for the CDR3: TGCAGCGTTGTGGGGGCTAGAAGTGAAAAACTGTTTTTT.

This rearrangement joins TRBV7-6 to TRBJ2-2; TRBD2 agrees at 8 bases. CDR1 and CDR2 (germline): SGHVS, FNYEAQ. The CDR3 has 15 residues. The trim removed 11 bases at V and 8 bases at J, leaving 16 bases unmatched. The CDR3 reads CASQGGRGTRGELFF. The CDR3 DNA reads TGTGCCTCTCAAGGCGGGAGAGGGACTAGAGGGGAGCTGTTTTTT.

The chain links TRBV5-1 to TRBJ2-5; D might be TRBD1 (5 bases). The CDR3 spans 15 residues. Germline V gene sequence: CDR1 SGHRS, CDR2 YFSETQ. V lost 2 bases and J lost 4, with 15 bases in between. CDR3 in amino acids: CASSFQGSQGETQYF. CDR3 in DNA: TGCGCCAGCAGCTTCCAGGGATCCCAAGGAGAGACCCAGTACTTC.

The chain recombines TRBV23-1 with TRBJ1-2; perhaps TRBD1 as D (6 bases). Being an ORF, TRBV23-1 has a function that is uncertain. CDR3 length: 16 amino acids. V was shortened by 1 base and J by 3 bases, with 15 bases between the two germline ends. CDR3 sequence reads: CASSQLSRGLHYGYTF. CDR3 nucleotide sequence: TGCGCCAGCAGTCAATTATCCAGGGGCCTGCACTATGGCTACACCTTC.

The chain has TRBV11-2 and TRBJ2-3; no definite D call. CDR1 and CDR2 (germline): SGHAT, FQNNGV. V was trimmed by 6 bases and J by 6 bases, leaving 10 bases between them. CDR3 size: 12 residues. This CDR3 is CASRESVDTQYF. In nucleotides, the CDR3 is TGTGCCAGCAGGGAGTCCGTGGATACGCAGTATTTT. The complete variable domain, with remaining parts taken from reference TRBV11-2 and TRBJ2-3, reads EAGVAQSPRYKIIEKRQSVAFWCNPISGHATLYWYQQILGQGPKLLIQFQNNGVVDDSQLPKDRFSAERLKGVDSTLKIQPAKLEDSAVYLCASRESVDTQYFGPGTRLTVL.

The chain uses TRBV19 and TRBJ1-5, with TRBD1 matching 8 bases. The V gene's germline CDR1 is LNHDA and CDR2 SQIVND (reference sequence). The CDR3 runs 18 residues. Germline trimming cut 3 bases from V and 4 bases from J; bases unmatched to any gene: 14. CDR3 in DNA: TGTGCCAGTAGTATCGACGACAGGGGCCGGGGAAGGAATCAGCCCCAGCATTTT. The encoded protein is CASSIDDRGRGRNQPQHF. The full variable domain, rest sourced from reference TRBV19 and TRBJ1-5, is DGGITQSPKYLFRKEGQNVTLSCEQNLNHDAMYWYRQDPGQGLRLIYYSQIVNDFQKGDIAEGYSVSREKKESFPLTVTSAQKNPTAFYLCASSIDDRGRGRNQPQHFGDGTRLSIL.

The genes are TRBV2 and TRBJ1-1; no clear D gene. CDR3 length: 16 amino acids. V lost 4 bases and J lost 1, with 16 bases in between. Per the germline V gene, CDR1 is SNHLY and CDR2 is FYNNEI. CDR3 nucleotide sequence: TGTGCCAGCAGTGCCGGCCCAGGTTCTGGGAACACTGAAGCTTTCTTT. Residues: CASSAGPGSGNTEAFF.

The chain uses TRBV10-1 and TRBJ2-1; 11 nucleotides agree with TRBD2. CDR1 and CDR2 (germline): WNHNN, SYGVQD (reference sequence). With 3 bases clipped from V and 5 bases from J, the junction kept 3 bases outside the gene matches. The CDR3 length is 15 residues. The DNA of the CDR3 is TGCGCCAGCAGTGAACTAGCGGGAGATAACAATGAGCAGTTCTTC. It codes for CASSELAGDNNEQFF.

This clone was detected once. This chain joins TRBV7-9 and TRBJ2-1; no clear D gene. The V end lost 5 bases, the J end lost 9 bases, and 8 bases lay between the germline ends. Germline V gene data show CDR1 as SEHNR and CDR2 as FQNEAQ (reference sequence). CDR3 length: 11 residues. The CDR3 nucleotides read TGTGCCAGCAGCGCCCCCAGTGAGCAGTTCTTC. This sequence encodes CASSAPSEQFF.

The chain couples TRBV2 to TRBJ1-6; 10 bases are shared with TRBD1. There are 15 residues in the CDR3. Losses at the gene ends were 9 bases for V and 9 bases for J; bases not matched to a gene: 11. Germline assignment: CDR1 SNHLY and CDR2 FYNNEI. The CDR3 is CARGSAGTGVSPLHF. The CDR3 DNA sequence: TGTGCCAGGGGCTCGGCGGGGACAGGGGTTTCACCCCTCCACTTT. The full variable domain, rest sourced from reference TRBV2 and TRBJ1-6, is EPEVTQTPSHQVTQMGQEVILRCVPISNHLYFYWYRQILGQKVEFLVSFYNNEISEKSEIFDDQFSVERPDGSNFTLKIRSTKLEDSAMYFCARGSAGTGVSPLHFGNGTRLTVT.

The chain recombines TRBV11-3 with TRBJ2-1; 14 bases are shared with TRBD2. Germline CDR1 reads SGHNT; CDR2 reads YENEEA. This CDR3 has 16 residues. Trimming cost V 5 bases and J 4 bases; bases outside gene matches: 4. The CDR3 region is CASSPGTSGGYNEQFF. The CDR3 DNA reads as TGTGCCAGCAGCCCAGGGACTAGCGGGGGATACAATGAGCAGTTCTTC.

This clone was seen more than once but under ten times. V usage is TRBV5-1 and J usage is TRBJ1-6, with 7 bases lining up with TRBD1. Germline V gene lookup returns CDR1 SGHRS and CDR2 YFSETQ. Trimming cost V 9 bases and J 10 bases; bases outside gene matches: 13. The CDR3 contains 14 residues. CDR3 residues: CANRTGWDRSPLHF. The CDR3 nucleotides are TGCGCCAACCGGACCGGGTGGGACAGATCACCCCTCCACTTT.

The CDR3 region has the DNA TGTGCCAGCAGCAAAGACAGGGCGGACTATGGCTACACCTTC. Residues: CASSKDRADYGYTF. V and J are TRBV9 and TRBJ1-2; 7 bases map to TRBD1. Germline V gene lookup returns CDR1 SGDLS and CDR2 YYNGEE. The V segment lost 4 bases and the J segment 3 bases; nucleotides outside the gene matches: 6. This CDR3 contains 14 residues.

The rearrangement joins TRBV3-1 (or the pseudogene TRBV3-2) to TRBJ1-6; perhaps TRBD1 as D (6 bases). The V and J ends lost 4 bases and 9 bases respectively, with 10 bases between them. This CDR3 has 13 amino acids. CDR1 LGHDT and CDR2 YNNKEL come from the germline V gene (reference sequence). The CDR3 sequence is CASSRTDASPLHF. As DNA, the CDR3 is TGTGCCAGCAGCCGGACAGACGCTTCACCCCTCCACTTT.

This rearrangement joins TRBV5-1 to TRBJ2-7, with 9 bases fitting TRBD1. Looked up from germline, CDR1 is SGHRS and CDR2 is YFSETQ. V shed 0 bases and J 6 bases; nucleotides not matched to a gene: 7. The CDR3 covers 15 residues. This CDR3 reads CASSLGGQGSIEQYF. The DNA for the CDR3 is TGCGCCAGCAGCTTGGGGGGACAGGGTTCTATCGAGCAGTACTTC.

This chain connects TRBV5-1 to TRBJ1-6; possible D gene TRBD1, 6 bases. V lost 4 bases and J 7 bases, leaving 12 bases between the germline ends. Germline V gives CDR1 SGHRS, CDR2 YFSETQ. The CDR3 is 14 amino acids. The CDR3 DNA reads TGCGCCAGCAGCCTCCTGACAGGCAATTCACCCCTCCACTTT. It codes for CASSLLTGNSPLHF. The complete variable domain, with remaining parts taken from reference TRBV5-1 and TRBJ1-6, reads KAGVTQTPRYLIKTRGQQVTLSCSPISGHRSVSWYQQTPGQGLQFLFEYFSETQRNKGNFPGRFSGRQFSNSRSEMNVSTLELGDSALYLCASSLLTGNSPLHFGNGTRLTVT.

DNA for the CDR3: TGTGCCAGCAGCCAAGGGTCCGGGGACAGGGACTACAATGAGCAGTTCTTC. Its translation is CASSQGSGDRDYNEQFF. The rearrangement links TRBV4-2 to TRBJ2-1; 9 bases are shared with TRBD1. The CDR3 contains 17 residues. V shed 1 base, J shed 3 bases, and the junction held 7 bases outside the gene matches. Germline CDR1 and CDR2: LGHNA and YNFKEQ.

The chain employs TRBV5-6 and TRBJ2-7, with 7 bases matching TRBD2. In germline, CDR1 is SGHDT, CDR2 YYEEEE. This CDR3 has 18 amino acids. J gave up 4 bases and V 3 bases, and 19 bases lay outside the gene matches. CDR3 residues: CASSSPFGVSGSGYEQYF. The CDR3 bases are TGTGCCAGCAGCTCACCCTTTGGGGTTAGCGGGTCTGGATACGAGCAGTACTTC.

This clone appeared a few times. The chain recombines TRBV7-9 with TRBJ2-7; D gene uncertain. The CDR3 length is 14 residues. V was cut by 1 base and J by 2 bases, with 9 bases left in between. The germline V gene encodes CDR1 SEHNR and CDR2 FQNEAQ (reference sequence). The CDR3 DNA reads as TGTGCCAGCAGCTTAGACCAAACAGCCTACGAGCAGTACTTC. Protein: CASSLDQTAYEQYF.

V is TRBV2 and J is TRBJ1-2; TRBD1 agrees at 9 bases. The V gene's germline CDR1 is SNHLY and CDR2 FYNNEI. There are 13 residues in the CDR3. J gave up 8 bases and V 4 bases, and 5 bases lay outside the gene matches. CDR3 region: CASSATGGRGYTF. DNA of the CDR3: TGTGCCAGCAGTGCGACAGGGGGTAGGGGCTACACCTTC.

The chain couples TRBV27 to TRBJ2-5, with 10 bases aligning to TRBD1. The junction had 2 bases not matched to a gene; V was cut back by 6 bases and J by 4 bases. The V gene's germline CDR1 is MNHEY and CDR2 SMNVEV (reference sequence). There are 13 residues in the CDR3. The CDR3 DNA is TGTGCCAGCAGAGGACAGGGGGGAGAGACCCAGTACTTC. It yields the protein CASRGQGGETQYF.

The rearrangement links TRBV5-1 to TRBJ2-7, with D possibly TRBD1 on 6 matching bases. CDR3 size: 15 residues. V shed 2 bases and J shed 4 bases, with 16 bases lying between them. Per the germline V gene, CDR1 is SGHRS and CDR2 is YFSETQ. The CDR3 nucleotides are TGCGCCAGCAGCTTACAGGGAATGGACCTTTACGAGCAGTACTTC. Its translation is CASSLQGMDLYEQYF.

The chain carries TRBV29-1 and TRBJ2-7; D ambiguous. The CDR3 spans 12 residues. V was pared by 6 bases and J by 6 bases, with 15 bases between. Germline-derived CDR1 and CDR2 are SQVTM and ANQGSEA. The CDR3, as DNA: TGCAGCGTAGTCCGAGGAGTAAGCGAGCAGTACTTC. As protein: CSVVRGVSEQYF.